This T cell receptor beta chain was identified in a study of PD-L1 blockade in urothelial cancer. The time point was: pretreatment peripheral blood. Note on this clone: Its target is unknown.

The study, taken as a whole, reports: Lower than median blood TCR clonality before treatment predicted better survival.

This CDR3 has 13 amino acids. The V and J ends lost 0 bases and 1 base respectively, with 6 bases between them. Germline loops: CDR1 GTSNPN, CDR2 SVGIG (reference sequence). The repertoire was sequenced with immunoSEQ multiplex PCR; TCRdb's copy has only in-frame clones and lacks some. The repertoire holds some 45,000 clones, with about 88% as singletons. The origin of this receptor is a donor aged 40 or older with urothelial cancer. This sequence joins TRBV30 and TRBJ1-1; D not resolved. The input for sequencing was PBMCs, taken around atezolizumab (anti-PD-L1) treatment. As DNA, the CDR3 is TGTGCCTGGAGTGTACAACGGAACACTGAAGCTTTCTTT. Encoded protein: CAWSVQRNTEAFF.